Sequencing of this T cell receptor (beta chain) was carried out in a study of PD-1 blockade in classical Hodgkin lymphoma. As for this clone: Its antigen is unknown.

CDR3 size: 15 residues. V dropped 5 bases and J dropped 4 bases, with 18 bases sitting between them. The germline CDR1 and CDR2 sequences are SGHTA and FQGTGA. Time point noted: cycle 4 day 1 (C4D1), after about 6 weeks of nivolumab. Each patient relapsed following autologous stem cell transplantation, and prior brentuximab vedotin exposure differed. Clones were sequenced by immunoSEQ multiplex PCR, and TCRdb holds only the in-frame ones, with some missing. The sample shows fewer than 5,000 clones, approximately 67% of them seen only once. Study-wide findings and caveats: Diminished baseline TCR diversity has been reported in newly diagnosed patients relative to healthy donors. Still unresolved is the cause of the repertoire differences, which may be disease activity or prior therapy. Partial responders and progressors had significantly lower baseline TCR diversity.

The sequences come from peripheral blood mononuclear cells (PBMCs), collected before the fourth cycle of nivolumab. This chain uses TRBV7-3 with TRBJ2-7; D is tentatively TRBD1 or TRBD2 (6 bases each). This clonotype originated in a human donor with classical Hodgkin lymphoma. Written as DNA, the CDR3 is TGTGCCAGCAGCCCGGGACACAGGACTATTTACGAGCAGTACTTC. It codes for CASSPGHRTIYEQYF.